These 20 T cell receptor beta chains were sequenced from one sample in a study of T cell repertoires in cytomegalovirus infection. Which antigens these TCRs recognize remains unknown. In TCRdb, the reads were re-called with MiXCR into one record per CDR3 protein. In the table there are approximately 730,000 distinct CDR3 sequences, around 35% of which are singletons. Sequencing was performed on cultured PBMCs, taken from culture after CMV antigen stimulation. These receptor sequences come from a human donor in good health (CMV status not recorded). Some clones in this sample may be carry-over from other donors' samples.

This clonotype has just a few counts. The chain couples TRBV10-2 to TRBJ2-1, with D perhaps TRBD1 (6 bases). The CDR3 runs 14 residues. Per germline, CDR1 WSHSY and CDR2 SAAADI. The germline V and J ends were trimmed by 6 bases and 8 bases, with 17 bases remaining between them. CDR3 protein: CASRGAGPADEQFF. The CDR3 DNA reads as TGCGCCAGCAGGGGGGCAGGCCCCGCCGATGAGCAGTTCTTC.

Here the CDR3 DNA reads TGTGCCAGCTTTTCTATACTGTCCGACGAGCAGTACTTC. The encoded protein is CASFSILSDEQYF. The chain joins TRBV7-9 to TRBJ2-7; D gene unclear. Germline V lookup: CDR1 SEHNR, CDR2 FQNEAQ (reference sequence). The CDR3 contains 13 residues. Trimming removed 8 bases from V and 5 bases from J, with 16 bases in between. Full variable domain (missing parts from reference TRBV7-9 and TRBJ2-7): DTGVSQNPRHKITKRGQNVTFRCDPISEHNRLYWYRQTLGQGPEFLTYFQNEAQLEKSRLLSDRFSAERPKGSFSTLEIQRTEQGDSAMYLCASFSILSDEQYFGPGTRLTVT.

This clonotype was seen more than once but under ten times. The J gene is TRBJ2-7, the V gene TRBV7-9; TRBD1 matches at 8 bases. The CDR3 has 14 residues. The V gene's germline CDR1 is SEHNR and CDR2 FQNEAQ (reference sequence). V lost 3 bases, J lost 5 bases, and 6 bases stayed unmatched. CDR3 residues: CASSFPRGQNEQYF. The CDR3 DNA is TGTGCCAGCAGCTTTCCCAGGGGGCAAAACGAGCAGTACTTC.

The J gene is TRBJ2-7, the V gene TRBV7-2; D tentatively fits TRBD1 or TRBD2 (5 bases each). Trimming removed 1 base from V and 6 bases from J, with 10 bases in between. The CDR3 length is 13 residues. Germline V gene data show CDR1 as SGHTA and CDR2 as FQGNSA. This CDR3 reads CASSLGPGREQYF. As DNA, the CDR3 is TGTGCCAGCAGCTTAGGTCCGGGGCGCGAGCAGTACTTC.

This clonotype was found a few times. The CDR3 DNA is TGTGCCAGCAGCCTTACTAGCGGGGCAAACAATGAGCAGTTCTTC. This sequence encodes CASSLTSGANNEQFF. V and J are TRBV7-8 and TRBJ2-1, with TRBD2 matching over 10 bases. This CDR3 has 15 amino acids. V gave up 5 bases and J gave up 5 bases; unmatched junction bases: 6. The germline CDR1 and CDR2 sequences are SGHVS and FQNEAQ. Together with reference TRBV7-8 and TRBJ2-1, the CDR3 gives the full variable domain: GAGVSQSPRYKVAKRGQDVALRCDPISGHVSLFWYQQALGQGPEFLTYFQNEAQLDKSGLPSDRFFAERPEGSVSTLKIQRTQQEDSAVYLCASSLTSGANNEQFFGPGTRLTVL.

This clonotype was counted only a few times. V is TRBV18 and J is TRBJ1-1; possibly TRBD1 for D (6 bases). The V and J ends lost 8 bases and 4 bases respectively, with 14 bases between them. The CDR3 runs to 13 residues. Germline V gene data show CDR1 as KGHSH and CDR2 as LQKENI. For the CDR3, the DNA is TGTGCCAGCGAGGGGGGCATGGGCACTGAAGCTTTCTTT. It translates to CASEGGMGTEAFF.

This clonotype was seen many times. The chain employs TRBV7-2 and TRBJ2-5; TRBD1 matches at 9 bases. In germline, CDR1 is SGHTA, CDR2 FQGNSA. The CDR3 has 14 amino acids. V shed 4 bases, J shed 4 bases, and the junction held 4 bases outside the gene matches. The CDR3 DNA reads as TGTGCCAGCAGCTCGAACAGGGGGCCAGAGACCCAGTACTTC. Its protein product is CASSSNRGPETQYF.

Many counts were recorded for this clonotype. The rearrangement joins TRBV7-2 to TRBJ2-1; 7 bases fit TRBD2. CDR1 is SGHTA, CDR2 FQGNSA, per germline. Trimming removed 1 base from V and 8 bases from J; junction bases left unmatched: 8. The CDR3 length is 15 residues. CDR3 sequence reads: CASSLGLAEYDEQFF. For the CDR3, the DNA is TGTGCCAGCAGCTTAGGGCTAGCGGAGTATGATGAGCAGTTCTTC.

This clonotype was seen only a few times. The gene calls are TRBV7-2 and TRBJ2-5, with 8 bases identical to TRBD2. The CDR3 sequence is 14 residues long. J gave up 5 bases and V 4 bases, and 6 bases lay outside the gene matches. Per the germline V gene, CDR1 is SGHTA and CDR2 is FQGNSA. CDR3 in DNA: TGTGCCAGCAGCTGGAGGACTAGCTGGGAGACCCAGTACTTC. This encodes CASSWRTSWETQYF.

This clonotype was detected a few times. This chain uses TRBV12-3 or TRBV12-4 with TRBJ2-7; TRBD1 or TRBD2 may be the D gene (6 bases each). The V and J ends lost 6 bases and 5 bases respectively, with 11 bases between them. The CDR3 runs to 12 residues. The CDR3 DNA reads as TGTGCCAGCAGGCGTGGGGGGCACGAGCAGTACTTC. It specifies CASRRGGHEQYF.

V and J are TRBV7-9 and TRBJ1-5; TRBD1 is a possible D gene (5 bases). V was pared by 6 bases and J by 2 bases, with 17 bases between. This CDR3 region has 16 residues. Germline V gene data show CDR1 as SEHNR and CDR2 as FQNEAQ (reference sequence). CDR3 sequence: CASRLHLRERNQPQHF. The CDR3 DNA reads TGTGCCAGCAGACTCCACCTCAGGGAGCGCAATCAGCCCCAGCATTTT.

The sample holds a few counts of this clonotype. The V gene is TRBV20-1, the J gene TRBJ1-1, with 7 positions matching TRBD1. J was trimmed by 4 bases and V by 0 bases; bases with no gene match: 8. The CDR3 covers 15 residues. The germline V gene has CDR1 DFQATT and CDR2 SNEGSKA (reference sequence). The DNA for the CDR3 is TGCAGTGCTAGAGAAGTAGGAGGGGGCGGCACTGAAGCTTTCTTT. Translation gives CSAREVGGGGTEAFF.

The rearrangement uses TRBV7-8 and TRBJ1-2; TRBD1 matches 9 bases. Germline CDR1 SGHVS, CDR2 FQNEAQ. This CDR3 region has 17 residues. Trimming took 4 bases from V and 8 from J; bases not matched to a gene: 17. The CDR3 is CASSSSHPGQGVRGYTF. CDR3 in DNA: TGTGCCAGCAGCTCCTCCCACCCGGGACAGGGAGTGAGGGGCTACACCTTC.

This clonotype has just a few counts. This chain links TRBV19 with TRBJ2-2, with TRBD1 matching 7 bases. V shed 5 bases and J 6 bases; nucleotides not matched to a gene: 6. Germline CDR1 reads LNHDA; CDR2 reads SQIVND (reference sequence). This CDR3 comprises 14 residues. The CDR3 here is CASSRQGVSGELFF. The CDR3 bases are TGTGCCAGTAGTCGACAGGGAGTTTCCGGGGAGCTGTTTTTT.

This clonotype has more than one count but fewer than ten. V is TRBV6-2 or TRBV6-3 and J is TRBJ1-2; 7 bases are shared with TRBD1. The CDR3 consists of 15 residues. From germline, CDR1 is MNHEY and CDR2 SVGEGT. V trimming: 2 bases; J trimming: 8 bases; junction bases outside the gene matches: 11. CDR3 loop: CASSYPPTGEVGYTF. In DNA, the CDR3 is TGTGCCAGCAGTTACCCCCCCACAGGGGAGGTCGGCTACACCTTC.

The rearrangement uses TRBV6-1 and TRBJ1-4; D is uncertain. The CDR3 loop spans 14 amino acids. The germline V gene has CDR1 MNHNS and CDR2 SASEGT. Trimming pared 4 bases from V and 2 bases from J, leaving 8 bases between. The CDR3 nucleotides are TGTGCCAGCAGTGCCGGTACGACTAATGAAAAACTGTTTTTT. Its translation: CASSAGTTNEKLFF.

The rearrangement uses TRBV7-9 and TRBJ2-6; D is unresolved. This CDR3 is 14 amino acids long. CDR1 and CDR2 from the germline V gene are SEHNR and FQNEAQ (reference sequence). The V end was cut by 11 bases, the J end by 0 bases, with 11 bases between. The CDR3 bases are TGTGCCCCTGAGGCCGACTCTGGGGCCAACGTCCTGACTTTC. Amino acids: CAPEADSGANVLTF.

V gene TRBV6-2 or TRBV6-3 combines with J gene TRBJ2-1, with D perhaps matching TRBD1 (5 bases). The V gene lost 2 bases and the J gene lost 0 bases, with 20 bases spanning the gap. This CDR3 comprises 19 residues. CDR1 and CDR2 from the germline V gene are MNHEY and SVGEGT. The CDR3 protein is CASSYGRAGTPSSYNEQFF. DNA for the CDR3: TGTGCCAGCAGTTACGGCAGGGCCGGAACCCCGAGCTCCTACAATGAGCAGTTCTTC.

This clonotype was found a few times. This chain links TRBV4-3 with TRBJ2-3; TRBD1 agrees at 7 bases. Germline lookup yields CDR1 LGHNA and CDR2 YSLEER. The CDR3 consists of 18 residues. V lost 0 bases to trimming and J lost 0 bases; unmatched junction nucleotides: 9. CDR3 residues: CASSQDSGTVSSTDTQYF. The CDR3 DNA reads TGCGCCAGCAGCCAAGATTCCGGGACAGTGTCTAGCACAGATACGCAGTATTTT.

This chain uses TRBV6-1 with TRBJ2-7; 9 bases agree with TRBD2. Germline V gene data show CDR1 as MNHNS and CDR2 as SASEGT. The CDR3 runs to 14 residues. V shed 6 bases and J 4 bases; nucleotides not matched to a gene: 7. The chain's CDR3 is CASSTGTSWYEQYF. CDR3 bases: TGTGCCAGCAGCACCGGGACTAGCTGGTACGAGCAGTACTTC.